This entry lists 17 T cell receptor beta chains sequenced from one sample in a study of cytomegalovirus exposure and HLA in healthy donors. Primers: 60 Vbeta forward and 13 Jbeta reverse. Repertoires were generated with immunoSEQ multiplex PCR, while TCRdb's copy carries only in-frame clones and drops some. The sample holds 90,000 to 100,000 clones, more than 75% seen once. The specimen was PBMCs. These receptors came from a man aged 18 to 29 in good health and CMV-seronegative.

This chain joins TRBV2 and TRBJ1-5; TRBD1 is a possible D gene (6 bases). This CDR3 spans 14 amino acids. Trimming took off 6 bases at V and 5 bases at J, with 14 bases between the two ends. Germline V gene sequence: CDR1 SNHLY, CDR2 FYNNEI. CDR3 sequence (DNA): TGTGCCAGCAGGGGGGCACAGGGACATCAGCCCCAGCATTTT. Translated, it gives CASRGAQGHQPQHF.

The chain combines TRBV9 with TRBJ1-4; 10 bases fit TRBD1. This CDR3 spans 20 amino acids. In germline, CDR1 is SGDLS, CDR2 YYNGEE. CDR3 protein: CVWAGSLSGQGLPTNEKLFF. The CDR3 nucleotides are TGTGTGTGGGCTGGGTCGCTGTCGGGACAGGGGCTCCCAACTAATGAAAAACTGTTTTTT.

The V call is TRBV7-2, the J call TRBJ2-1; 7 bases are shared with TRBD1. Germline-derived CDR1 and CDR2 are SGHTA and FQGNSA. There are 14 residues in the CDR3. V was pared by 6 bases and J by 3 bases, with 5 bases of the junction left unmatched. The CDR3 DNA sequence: TGTGCCAGCAGTTTTCGGGACAGCTACAATGAGCAGTTCTTC. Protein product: CASSFRDSYNEQFF.

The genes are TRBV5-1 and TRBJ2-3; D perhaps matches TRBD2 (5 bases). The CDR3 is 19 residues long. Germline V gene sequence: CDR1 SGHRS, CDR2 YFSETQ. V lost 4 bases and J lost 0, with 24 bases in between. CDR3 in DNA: TGCGCCAGCAGCCGACTCCCAACTAACCGGGGTCGGAGCACAGATACGCAGTATTTT. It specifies CASSRLPTNRGRSTDTQYF.

CDR3 in amino acids: CASSPYRDYEQYF. CDR3 coding DNA: TGTGCCAGCTCACCATACAGGGACTACGAGCAGTACTTC. The chain couples TRBV18 to TRBJ2-7, with TRBD1 as a possible D gene (6 bases). Germline V lookup: CDR1 KGHSH, CDR2 LQKENI. The germline V and J ends were trimmed by 2 bases and 3 bases, with 8 bases remaining between them. This CDR3 is 13 amino acids long.

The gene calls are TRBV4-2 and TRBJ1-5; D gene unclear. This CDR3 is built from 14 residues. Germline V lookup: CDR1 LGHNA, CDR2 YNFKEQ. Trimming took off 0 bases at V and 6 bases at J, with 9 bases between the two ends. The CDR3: CASSQDRGTQPQHF. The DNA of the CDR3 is TGTGCCAGCAGCCAAGACCGAGGTACTCAGCCCCAGCATTTT.

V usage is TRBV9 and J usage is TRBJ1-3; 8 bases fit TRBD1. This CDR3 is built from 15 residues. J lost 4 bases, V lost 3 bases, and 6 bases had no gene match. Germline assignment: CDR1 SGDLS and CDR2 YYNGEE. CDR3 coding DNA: TGTGCCAGCAGCGCCTACAGGGGGTCCGGAAACACCATATATTTT. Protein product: CASSAYRGSGNTIYF.

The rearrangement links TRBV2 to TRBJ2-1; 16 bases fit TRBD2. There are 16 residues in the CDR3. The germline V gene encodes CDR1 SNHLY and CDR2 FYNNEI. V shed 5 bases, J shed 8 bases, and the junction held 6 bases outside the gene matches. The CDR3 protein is CASSSGTSGGAHEQFF. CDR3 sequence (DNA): TGTGCCAGCAGTTCCGGGACTAGCGGGGGGGCGCATGAGCAGTTCTTC. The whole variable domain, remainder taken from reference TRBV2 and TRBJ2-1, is EPEVTQTPSHQVTQMGQEVILRCVPISNHLYFYWYRQILGQKVEFLVSFYNNEISEKSEIFDDQFSVERPDGSNFTLKIRSTKLEDSAMYFCASSSGTSGGAHEQFFGPGTRLTVL.

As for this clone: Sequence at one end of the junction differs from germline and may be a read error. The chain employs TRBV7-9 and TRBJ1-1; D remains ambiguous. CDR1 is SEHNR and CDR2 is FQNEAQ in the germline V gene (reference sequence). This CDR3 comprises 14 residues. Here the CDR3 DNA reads TGTTCCAGCAGCTCCGAAGGGAGTCCCACTGAAGCTTTCTTT. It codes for CSSSSEGSPTEAFF.

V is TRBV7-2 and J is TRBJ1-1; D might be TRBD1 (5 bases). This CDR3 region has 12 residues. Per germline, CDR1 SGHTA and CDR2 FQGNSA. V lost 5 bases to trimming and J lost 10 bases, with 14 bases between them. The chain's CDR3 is CASSDDSFLAFF. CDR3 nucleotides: TGTGCCAGCAGCGACGACAGCTTCCTAGCTTTCTTT.

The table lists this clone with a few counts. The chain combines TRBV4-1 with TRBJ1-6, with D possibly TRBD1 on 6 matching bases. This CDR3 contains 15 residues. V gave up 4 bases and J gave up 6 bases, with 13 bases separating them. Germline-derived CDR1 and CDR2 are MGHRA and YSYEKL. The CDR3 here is CASSRRQVVNSPLHF. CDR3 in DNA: TGCGCCAGCAGCCGCCGACAGGTCGTTAATTCACCCCTCCACTTT.

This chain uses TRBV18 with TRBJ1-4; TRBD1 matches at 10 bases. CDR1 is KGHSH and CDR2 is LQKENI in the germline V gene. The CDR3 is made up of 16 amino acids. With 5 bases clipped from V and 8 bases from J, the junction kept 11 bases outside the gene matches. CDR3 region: CASSTGATGGFEKLFF. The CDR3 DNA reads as TGTGCCAGCTCAACAGGGGCGACAGGGGGCTTCGAAAAACTGTTTTTT. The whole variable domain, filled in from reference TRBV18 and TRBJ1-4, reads NAGVMQNPRHLVRRRGQEARLRCSPMKGHSHVYWYRQLPEEGLKFMVYLQKENIIDESGMPKERFSAEFPKEGPSILRIQQVVRGDSAAYFCASSTGATGGFEKLFFGSGTQLSVL.

The CDR3 is CASSYSPPKGANTQYF. The CDR3 DNA sequence: TGTGCCAGCAGTTACTCGCCGCCGAAGGGGGCAAATACGCAGTATTTT. J is TRBJ2-3 and V is TRBV6-5, with 7 positions matching TRBD1. Germline V gene lookup returns CDR1 MNHEY and CDR2 SVGAGI. The ends lost 0 bases at V and 7 bases at J; junction bases unmatched: 10. The CDR3 is 16 residues long.

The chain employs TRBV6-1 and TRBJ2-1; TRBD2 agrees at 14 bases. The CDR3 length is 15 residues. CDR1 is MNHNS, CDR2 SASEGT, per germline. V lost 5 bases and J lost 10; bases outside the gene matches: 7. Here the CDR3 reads CASSLTSGGAGEQFF. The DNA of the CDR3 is TGTGCCAGCAGTCTGACTAGCGGGGGGGCCGGGGAGCAGTTCTTC.

As DNA, the CDR3 is TGTGCCATCAGCGGGGGGGGGCCCACAGATACGCAGTATTTT. Its translation is CAISGGGPTDTQYF. The rearrangement uses TRBV10-3 and TRBJ2-3; 8 nucleotides match TRBD2. V lost 6 bases and J lost 2; bases outside the gene matches: 4. Germline lookup yields CDR1 ENHRY and CDR2 SYGVKD. The CDR3 loop spans 14 amino acids.

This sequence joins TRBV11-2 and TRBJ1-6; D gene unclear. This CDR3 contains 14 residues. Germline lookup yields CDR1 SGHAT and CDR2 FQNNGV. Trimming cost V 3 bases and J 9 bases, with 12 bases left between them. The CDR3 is CASSFYGGGSPLHF. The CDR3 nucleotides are TGTGCCAGCAGCTTCTATGGAGGCGGTTCACCCCTCCACTTT.

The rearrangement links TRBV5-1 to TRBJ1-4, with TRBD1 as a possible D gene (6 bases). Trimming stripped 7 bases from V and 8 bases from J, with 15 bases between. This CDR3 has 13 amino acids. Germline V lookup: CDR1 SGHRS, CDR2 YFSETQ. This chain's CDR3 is CASALGAEEKLFF. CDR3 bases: TGCGCCAGCGCCCTGGGGGCAGAAGAAAAACTGTTTTTT.